This T cell receptor beta chain was found in a study of cytomegalovirus exposure and HLA in healthy donors. Healthy individuals who donated bone marrow served as the donors. Concerning this clone itself: Antigen specificity is unknown.

The PCR was carried out with 60 Vbeta primers and 13 Jbeta primers. Libraries were prepared by immunoSEQ multiplex PCR; TCRdb keeps only in-frame clonotypes and omits some of them. This sample has approximately 180,000 clones, with approximately 78% found just once. The study, taken as a whole, reports: In all likelihood, a cluster of highly shared sequence variants was a sequencing artifact. Because they were indistinguishable, some V segments, including TRBV6-2 and TRBV6-3, were excluded.

The germline V gene has CDR1 SGHNT and CDR2 YYREEE (reference sequence). The length of the CDR3 is 12 residues. V lost 2 bases, J lost 7 bases, and 7 bases lay in between. What was sequenced was PBMCs. This rearrangement joins TRBV5-4 to TRBJ2-1, with D perhaps matching TRBD2 (6 bases). This TCR came from a woman in her fifties or sixties in good health and CMV-seropositive. The chain's CDR3 is CASSFSGNEQFF. CDR3 nucleotides: TGTGCCAGCAGCTTTAGCGGAAATGAGCAGTTCTTC.